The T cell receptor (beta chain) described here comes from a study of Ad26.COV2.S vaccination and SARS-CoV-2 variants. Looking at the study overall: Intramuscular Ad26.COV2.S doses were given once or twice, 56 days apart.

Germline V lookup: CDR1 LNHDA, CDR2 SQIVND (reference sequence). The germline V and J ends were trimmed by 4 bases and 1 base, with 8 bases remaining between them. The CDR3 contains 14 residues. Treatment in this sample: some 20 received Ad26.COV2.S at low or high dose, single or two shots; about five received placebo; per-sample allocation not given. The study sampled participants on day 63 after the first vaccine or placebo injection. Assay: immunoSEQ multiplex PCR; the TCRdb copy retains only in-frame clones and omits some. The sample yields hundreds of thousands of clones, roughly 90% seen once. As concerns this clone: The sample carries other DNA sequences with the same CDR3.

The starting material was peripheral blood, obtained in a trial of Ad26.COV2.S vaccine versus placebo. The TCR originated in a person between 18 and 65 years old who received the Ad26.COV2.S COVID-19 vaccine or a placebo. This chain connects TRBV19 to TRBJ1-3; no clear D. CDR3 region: CASSKGGSGNTIYF. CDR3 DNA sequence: TGTGCCAGTAGTAAGGGAGGGTCTGGAAACACCATATATTTT.